The clone carrying this TCR beta chain has ten or more counts. Its target is not known. Germline-derived CDR1 and CDR2 are MNHEY and SVGAGI. Trimming pared 0 bases from V and 5 bases from J, leaving 13 bases between. The CDR3 contains 16 residues. A library of TCRbeta sequences, prepared with unique molecular identifiers, was generated. TCRdb analysed the PCR reads with MiXCR anew, one entry per CDR3 protein. The sample holds around 30,000 distinct CDR3 sequences, over 6.5% seen once. This sample was included in a study of T-cell reconstitution after alpha-beta-depleted transplantation in children. Study-wide results and caveats: Reportedly, roughly two months post-transplant, alpha-beta T cells arose from several hundred expanded graft clones.

The sequence was collected from a child in the first two years of life who had a stem cell transplant for acute myeloid leukemia, so the T cells may come from the graft donor. The J gene is TRBJ1-4, the V gene TRBV6-5; possible D gene TRBD1, 6 bases. The sample in question was peripheral blood, obtained 60 days after TCRalphabeta/CD19-depleted stem cell transplant. The CDR3 DNA reads as TGTGCCAGCAGTTACTCCTGGGGGGGCCGGAATGAAAAACTGTTTTTT. It yields the protein CASSYSWGGRNEKLFF.